This T cell receptor beta chain was documented in a study of shared clonotypes between healthy human individuals. Around 32,000 T cell genomes, or roughly 200 ng DNA, went into the sorted-subset replicate PCRs. Produced via immunoSEQ multiplex PCR; TCRdb's table is partial and in-frame only. The data contain 800,000 to 950,000 clones, 96% of them singletons. V lost 5 bases, J lost 5 bases, and 10 bases stayed unmatched. The germline V gene has CDR1 SEHNR and CDR2 FQNEAQ (reference sequence). The CDR3 runs to 16 residues. CD45RO-negative CD8 cells positively selected for CCR7 made up the naive population, which excluded terminally differentiated effector memory CD45RA+ cells.

The sample consisted of naive CD8+ T cells sorted from blood. The TCR sequence derives from a man aged 25-45 years in good health. This chain joins TRBV7-9 and TRBJ2-2; 8 bases map to TRBD1. The DNA of the CDR3 is TGTGCCAGCAGCCTCGACAGGGGAGATAATACCGGGGAGCTGTTTTTT. Its protein is CASSLDRGDNTGELFF.